The 23 T cell receptor beta chains reported below all come from one sample, sequenced in a study of T cell responses to AZD1222 COVID-19 vaccine. Sequenced by immunoSEQ multiplex PCR; TCRdb stores in-frame clones only, minus some. The data hold under 20,000 clones, with approximately 80% observed a single time. Sequencing was performed on peripheral blood, taken 28 days after the second AZD1222 dose. The receptors come from an adult who received the AZD1222 COVID-19 vaccine.

The chain carries TRBV2 and TRBJ1-4; 8 positions match TRBD1. Germline loops: CDR1 SNHLY, CDR2 FYNNEI. CDR3 length: 16 residues. J gave up 0 bases and V 6 bases, and 6 bases lay outside the gene matches. The DNA for the CDR3 is TGTGCCAGCAGAGGCACAGGGGGGACAACTAATGAAAAACTGTTTTTT. Amino acids: CASRGTGGTTNEKLFF.

This chain uses TRBV6-5 with TRBJ2-7; perhaps TRBD1 as D (5 bases). The CDR3 consists of 12 residues. In germline, CDR1 is MNHEY, CDR2 SVGAGI. Here the CDR3 reads CAIQASSYEQYF. CDR3 DNA: TGTGCGATACAGGCAAGCTCCTACGAGCAGTACTTC.

The chain employs TRBV4-1 and TRBJ2-1; D possibly corresponds to TRBD2 (5 bases). Looked up from germline, CDR1 is MGHRA and CDR2 is YSYEKL. Trimming left V 0 bases short and J 2 bases short, with 8 bases between. The CDR3 is made up of 15 amino acids. This chain's CDR3 is CASSQEALAYNEQFF. For the CDR3, the DNA is TGCGCCAGCAGCCAAGAAGCACTAGCCTACAATGAGCAGTTCTTC.

The V call is TRBV15, the J call TRBJ1-5, with 7 bases aligning to TRBD1. Germline-derived CDR1 and CDR2 are LNHNV and YYDKDF (reference sequence). V gave up 3 bases and J gave up 5 bases; unmatched junction bases: 7. The CDR3 contains 15 residues. Here the CDR3 reads CATSSPPRGHQPQHF. CDR3 bases: TGTGCCACCAGCAGTCCTCCGAGGGGGCATCAGCCCCAGCATTTT.

The chain employs TRBV10-3 and TRBJ2-1, with D perhaps TRBD1 or TRBD2 (6 bases each). V was clipped by 8 bases and J by 6 bases, with 17 bases between them. CDR1 ENHRY and CDR2 SYGVKD come from the germline V gene. The CDR3 is 14 residues long. As DNA, the CDR3 is TGTGCCATCGGGGACTTCCAGGGGCCCAATGAGCAGTTCTTC. Amino acids: CAIGDFQGPNEQFF.

This chain uses TRBV7-3 with TRBJ2-6; D gene unclear. Germline CDR1 reads SGHTA; CDR2 reads FQGTGA. V lost 3 bases and J lost 1, with 13 bases in between. This CDR3 has 17 amino acids. In DNA, the CDR3 is TGTGCCAGCAGCTTCTGGTCAGTGCAATCTGGGGCCAACGTCCTGACTTTC. It translates to CASSFWSVQSGANVLTF.

The chain has TRBV7-8 and TRBJ1-3; perhaps TRBD1 as D (5 bases). Trimming removed 1 base at V and 3 bases at J, with 16 bases between. Looked up from germline, CDR1 is SGHVS and CDR2 is FQNEAQ. The CDR3 totals 17 residues. CDR3 region: CASSLGPGAEYGNTIYF. CDR3 bases: TGTGCCAGCAGCTTAGGGCCCGGGGCTGAATATGGAAACACCATATATTTT.

The rearrangement uses TRBV12-3 or TRBV12-4 and TRBJ2-5; 7 bases are shared with TRBD2. V was clipped by 3 bases and J by 3 bases; unmatched bases: 1. The CDR3 is made up of 13 amino acids. The CDR3 is CASSFGGKETQYF. DNA for the CDR3: TGTGCCAGCAGTTTCGGGGGGAAAGAGACCCAGTACTTC.

The chain links TRBV6-2 or TRBV6-3 to TRBJ1-2; 10 bases are shared with TRBD1. The CDR3 extends over 16 amino acids. Trimming at V came to 0 bases and at J to 4 bases, leaving 5 bases not matched to a gene. Germline values: CDR1 MNHEY, CDR2 SVGEGT. The CDR3 here is CASSYSPGQGLYGYTF. The DNA of the CDR3 is TGTGCCAGCAGTTACTCCCCGGGACAGGGGCTCTATGGCTACACCTTC.

The V and J genes are TRBV4-1 and TRBJ1-5, with D maybe TRBD1 (5 bases). Germline CDR1 reads MGHRA; CDR2 reads YSYEKL. V was pared by 3 bases and J by 0 bases, with 12 bases between. The CDR3 length is 16 residues. Here the CDR3 reads CASSQEGAPSNQPQHF. CDR3 sequence (DNA): TGCGCCAGCAGCCAGGAAGGGGCCCCTAGCAATCAGCCCCAGCATTTT.

V gene TRBV27 combines with J gene TRBJ1-2; possibly TRBD1 for D (5 bases). The CDR3 contains 13 residues. V was cut by 0 bases and J by 7 bases, with 9 bases left in between. CDR1 and CDR2 (germline): MNHEY, SMNVEV (reference sequence). Here the CDR3 DNA reads TGTGCCAGCAGTTTATCGATCAGGGCTGGCTACACCTTC. Its protein is CASSLSIRAGYTF.

The chain joins TRBV4-1 to TRBJ2-7, with 10 bases lining up with TRBD2. Losses at the gene ends were 5 bases for V and 1 base for J; bases not matched to a gene: 11. This CDR3 is 17 amino acids long. Germline CDR1 reads MGHRA; CDR2 reads YSYEKL. This CDR3 reads CASSRISGGSFSYEQYF. Here the CDR3 DNA reads TGCGCCAGCAGCAGAATTAGCGGGGGGTCCTTTTCCTACGAGCAGTACTTC.

The chain is built from TRBV19 and TRBJ1-1, with a tentative D call TRBD1 (5 bases). Per the germline V gene, CDR1 is LNHDA and CDR2 is SQIVND (reference sequence). CDR3 length equals 15 residues. Trimming left V 6 bases short and J 6 bases short, with 20 bases between. The CDR3: CASSRGDGIRAEAFF. The CDR3 DNA reads TGTGCCAGTAGCCGAGGGGACGGGATTAGAGCTGAAGCTTTCTTT.

This chain uses TRBV5-4 with TRBJ1-1, with D unresolved. The V end lost 6 bases, the J end lost 5 bases, and 11 bases lay between the germline ends. The V gene's germline CDR1 is SGHNT and CDR2 YYREEE (reference sequence). The length of the CDR3 is 12 residues. The CDR3 is CASMGSRTEAFF. In DNA form, the CDR3 reads TGTGCCAGCATGGGGAGTCGGACTGAAGCTTTCTTT.

The count of this clone is one. CDR3 sequence (DNA): TGTGCCAGCAGCGTATATGGGGCCTACACCGGGGAGCTGTTTTTT. Translated, it gives CASSVYGAYTGELFF. The chain joins TRBV9 to TRBJ2-2; TRBD1 is a possible D gene (5 bases). The CDR3 is 15 amino acids. V lost 1 base and J lost 3, with 10 bases in between. Per germline, CDR1 SGDLS and CDR2 YYNGEE.

The sample holds one count of this clone. The CDR3, as DNA: TGTGCCAGCAGCTCGGGCAAGGATTCGGGCAGCGATGAGCAGTTCTTC. Translation: CASSSGKDSGSDEQFF. The genes are TRBV11-2 and TRBJ2-1; no reliable D call. V shed 4 bases and J shed 8 bases, with 21 bases lying between them. The germline V gene encodes CDR1 SGHAT and CDR2 FQNNGV. This CDR3 is built from 16 residues.

The chain employs TRBV5-4 and TRBJ1-5; TRBD1 matches 11 bases. The junction had 8 bases not matched to a gene; V was cut back by 2 bases and J by 7 bases. Germline CDR1 is SGHNT and CDR2 is YYREEE (reference sequence). The CDR3 has 16 amino acids. CDR3 DNA sequence: TGTGCCAGCAGCTTTGGGACAGGGGGTCTGGAACAGCCCCAGCATTTT. Protein sequence: CASSFGTGGLEQPQHF.

This chain joins TRBV11-1 and TRBJ2-1; tentative D call: TRBD2 (6 bases). The V gene lost 4 bases and the J gene lost 5 bases, with 12 bases spanning the gap. Germline CDR1 SGHAT, CDR2 FQDESV (reference sequence). The CDR3 length is 14 residues. The CDR3 DNA follows: TGTGCCAGCAGCTACCAGACGGGAGACAATGAGCAGTTCTTC. Amino acids: CASSYQTGDNEQFF.

The chain links TRBV14 to TRBJ1-2; 10 nucleotides agree with TRBD1. The V segment lost 3 bases and the J segment 6 bases; nucleotides outside the gene matches: 7. CDR3 length: 15 amino acids. Germline CDR1 is SGHDN and CDR2 is FVKESK. As DNA, the CDR3 is TGTGCCAGCAGCCAGAAGGGACAGGGGATGGATGGCTACACCTTC. As protein: CASSQKGQGMDGYTF.

The chain links TRBV4-3 to TRBJ2-7, with D possibly TRBD2 on 7 matching bases. The CDR3 is made up of 15 amino acids. V gave up 0 bases and J gave up 7 bases, with 16 bases separating them. Germline V gives CDR1 LGHNA, CDR2 YSLEER. CDR3 sequence reads: CASSQDWIGGREQYF. Here the CDR3 DNA reads TGCGCCAGCAGCCAAGATTGGATCGGGGGGCGAGAGCAGTACTTC.

This chain joins TRBV11-2 and TRBJ2-2; TRBD2 matches at 9 bases. With 3 bases clipped from V and 4 bases from J, the junction kept 12 bases outside the gene matches. CDR1 SGHAT and CDR2 FQNNGV come from the germline V gene. The CDR3 has 18 amino acids. The CDR3 DNA reads as TGTGCCAGCAGCTTGTGGGGTCTGACTAGCGGACTCACCGGGGAGCTGTTTTTT. Translating gives CASSLWGLTSGLTGELFF.

The chain joins TRBV11-2 to TRBJ1-1; D gene uncertain. The CDR3 is made up of 13 amino acids. Germline values: CDR1 SGHAT, CDR2 FQNNGV. V dropped 0 bases and J dropped 3 bases, with 5 bases sitting between them. The CDR3 is CASSLDLDTEAFF. CDR3 bases: TGTGCCAGCAGCTTAGATTTGGACACTGAAGCTTTCTTT.

The rearrangement joins TRBV6-2 or TRBV6-3 to TRBJ1-1, with a possible D match to TRBD1 (5 bases). This CDR3 is 17 amino acids long. Germline V gene lookup returns CDR1 MNHEY and CDR2 SVGEGT. V was shortened by 2 bases and J by 7 bases, with 23 bases between the two germline ends. The CDR3 region is CASSYGGESKTEHEAFF. The CDR3 region has the DNA TGTGCCAGCAGTTACGGGGGAGAGAGTAAGACAGAACATGAAGCTTTCTTT.